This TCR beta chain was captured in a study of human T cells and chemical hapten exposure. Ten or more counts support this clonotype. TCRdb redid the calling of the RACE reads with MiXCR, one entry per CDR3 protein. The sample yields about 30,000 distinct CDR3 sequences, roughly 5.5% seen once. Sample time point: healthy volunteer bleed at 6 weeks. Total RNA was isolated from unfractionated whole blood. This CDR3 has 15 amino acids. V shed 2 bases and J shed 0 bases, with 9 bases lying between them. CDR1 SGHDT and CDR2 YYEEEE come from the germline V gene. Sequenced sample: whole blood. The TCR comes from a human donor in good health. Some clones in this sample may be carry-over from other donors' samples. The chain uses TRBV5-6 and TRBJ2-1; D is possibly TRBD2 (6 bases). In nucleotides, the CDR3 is TGTGCCAGCAGCTTAAGACTAGACTCCTACAATGAGCAGTTCTTC. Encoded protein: CASSLRLDSYNEQFF.